Below, one TCR beta chain is given with its context. This sample stems from a study of human T cells and chemical hapten exposure. Study-level background: Patch tests delivered 0.01% DPC to the upper back and were evaluated at 6 days.

TCRdb re-analysed the RACE reads in MiXCR, keeping a single row per CDR3 protein. The sample lists 120,000 or so distinct CDR3 sequences, approximately 11% occurring once. As to time point: patch test 3, about 24 weeks after DPC sensitization. As for treatment: therapeutic diphenylcyclopropenone sensitization with weekly scalp DPC. The clonotype originates from a woman between 50 and 59 years old with alopecia areata. Some clones in this sample may be carry-over from other donors' samples. The specimen was whole blood, collected in connection with sensitization to the hapten diphenylcyclopropenone (DPC).

CDR3 nucleotide sequence: TGTGCCAGCAGTTACTCCGGGACTGCCTACTCCTACGAGCAGTACTTC. Translating it yields CASSYSGTAYSYEQYF. J is TRBJ2-7 and V is TRBV6-5; the D gene is possibly TRBD2 (6 bases). V was shortened by 0 bases and J by 0 bases, with 12 bases between the two germline ends. The CDR3 runs to 16 residues. Germline values: CDR1 MNHEY, CDR2 SVGAGI.